This TCR beta chain was captured by sequencing in a study of T-cell reconstitution after alpha-beta-depleted transplantation in children listed by TCRdb under 2016. Regarding the study in general: T-cell immune reconstitution after TCRalphabeta/CD19-depleted allogeneic hematopoietic cell transplantation in children was quantitatively tracked in the study by means of TCR repertoire profiling. Overall study results and their limits: The apparently early recovery of alphabetaT-cell counts about two months after transplant reportedly depended on only several hundred rapidly expanded clones that came from non-depleted graft cells. Over subsequent months, a decline in hyperexpanded clone frequencies was noted, and after one year, T-cell counts and TCRbeta diversity were mostly ascribed to newly produced T cells. In some patients, the high TCRbeta diversity seen at day 60 was put down to recipient T cells and intrathymic progenitors that had survived conditioning.

The CDR3 covers 16 residues, taking in both the cysteine and the phenylalanine. Just CDR3 DNA is preserved here, 48 bases in frame from base 1. V lost 3 bases and J lost 0 bases; the stretch between them is 15 bases long. For CDR1 and CDR2, the germline V gene (reference sequence) lists DFQATT and SNEGSKA. This sample's treatment or condition label indicates: allogeneic hematopoietic cell transplantation with graft depleted of TCRalphabeta T cells and CD19 B cells. Transplant recipients were children who received TCRalphabeta/CD19-depleted allogeneic hematopoietic cell grafts. The library was made by PCR. Sequencing relied on an Illumina HiSeq 2500. TCR library preparation used molecular barcoding, with unique molecular identifiers applied to normalize quantification of the TCRbeta repertoire. In TCRdb, the public reads were trimmed at Q25 with fastp and aligned with MiXCR, with productive beta chains retained. Each record represents a unique CDR3 protein, reported with the most common genes and DNA among its rows. The sample table shows 540,000 or so distinct CDR3 sequences, and under 25% are seen once. The ten largest clones represent 13% to 15% of the sample.

This clonotype came up many times. Which antigen it targets is not known. Base quality data are lacking; no much larger clone is found one base away. Here the chain combines TRBV20-1 and TRBJ2-1, with the D call tentatively TRBD1 or TRBD2, each fitting 6 bases. This clonotype originated in a boy younger than two who had a stem cell transplant for acute myeloid leukemia, so the T cells may come from the graft donor. Material: PBMCs, mostly from graft donor cells, obtained 360 days after TCRalphabeta/CD19-depleted stem cell transplant. Here is the DNA: TGCAGTGCTAGTGACCTCGGGGGCCTCTCCTACAATGAGCAGTTCTTC. Translated, it reads CSASDLGGLSYNEQFF.